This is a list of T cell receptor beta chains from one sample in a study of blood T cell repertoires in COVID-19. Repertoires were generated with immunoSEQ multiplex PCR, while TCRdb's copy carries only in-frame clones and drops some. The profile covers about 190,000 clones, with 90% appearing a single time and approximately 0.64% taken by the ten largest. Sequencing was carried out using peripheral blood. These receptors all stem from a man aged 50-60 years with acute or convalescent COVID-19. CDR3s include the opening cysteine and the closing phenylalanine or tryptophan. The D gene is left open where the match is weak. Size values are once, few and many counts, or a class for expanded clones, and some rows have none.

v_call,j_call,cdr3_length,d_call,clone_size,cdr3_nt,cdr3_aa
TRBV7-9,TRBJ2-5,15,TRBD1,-,TGTGCCAGCAGCCCCGGGACAGGGGGGCAAGAGACCCAGTACTTC,CASSPGTGGQETQYF
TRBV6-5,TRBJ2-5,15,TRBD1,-,TGTGCCAGCAGCCGACAGGGGTGGTCCGCAGAGACCCAGTACTTC,CASSRQGWSAETQYF
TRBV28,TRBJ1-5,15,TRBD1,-,TGTGCCAGCAGTTCCCCTGCAGGGGGCGGTCAGCCCCAGCATTTT,CASSSPAGGGQPQHF
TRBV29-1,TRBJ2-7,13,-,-,TGCAGCGCCTCGTGGAGGGGCACCCACGAGCAGTACTTC,CSASWRGTHEQYF
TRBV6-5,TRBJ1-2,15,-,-,TGTGCCAGCAGTTCTGTTCAGGAAAAGAACTATGGCTACACCTTC,CASSSVQEKNYGYTF
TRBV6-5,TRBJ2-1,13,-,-,TGTGCCAGCAGTTTACAGGTTTACAATGAGCAGTTCTTC,CASSLQVYNEQFF
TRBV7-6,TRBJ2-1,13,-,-,TGTGCCAGCAGCCAACAACAGGGCAATGAGCAGTTCTTC,CASSQQQGNEQFF
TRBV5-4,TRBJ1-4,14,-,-,TGTGCCAGCAGCTTATATCCCGAGAGCGAAAAACTGTTTTTT,CASSLYPESEKLFF
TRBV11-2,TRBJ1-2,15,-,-,TGTGCCAGCAGCTTAGATCCCGGCGGGGGAAGTGGCTACACCTTC,CASSLDPGGGSGYTF
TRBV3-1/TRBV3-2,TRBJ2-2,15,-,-,TGTGCCAGCAGCCAAGTTCCAGGGGAAACCGGGGAGCTGTTTTTT,CASSQVPGETGELFF
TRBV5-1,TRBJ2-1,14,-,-,TGCGCCAGCAGCTTGCTAGCCTACTACAATGAGCAGTTCTTC,CASSLLAYYNEQFF
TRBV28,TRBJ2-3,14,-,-,TGTGCCAGCAGAGGCGGATATAGCACAGATACGCAGTATTTT,CASRGGYSTDTQYF
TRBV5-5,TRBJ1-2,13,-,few,TGTGCCAGCAGCTTGGAACAGACCTATGGCTACACCTTC,CASSLEQTYGYTF
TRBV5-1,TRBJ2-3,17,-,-,TGCGCCAGCAGTCCTCAGGCTATGCTAGGAGGACCCGATACGCAGTATTTT,CASSPQAMLGGPDTQYF
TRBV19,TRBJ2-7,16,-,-,TGTGCCAGTAGTATCGGGTGGAGGGGATCCTCCTACGAGCAGTACTTC,CASSIGWRGSSYEQYF
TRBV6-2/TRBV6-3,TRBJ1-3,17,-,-,TGTGCCAGCAGTTACTCGACCAGGCCTGGCTCTGGAAACACCATATATTTT,CASSYSTRPGSGNTIYF
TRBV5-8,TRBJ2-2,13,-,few,TGTGCCAGCAGCTTGGCCCTCACCGGGGAGCTGTTTTTT,CASSLALTGELFF
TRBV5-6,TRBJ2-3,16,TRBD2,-,TGTGCCAGCAGCTTGAGCGGGGCCCCTAGCACAGATACGCAGTATTTT,CASSLSGAPSTDTQYF
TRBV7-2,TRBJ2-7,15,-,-,TGTGCCAGCAGCTTAGGTGGGGGGACAGCCTACGAGCAGTACTTC,CASSLGGGTAYEQYF
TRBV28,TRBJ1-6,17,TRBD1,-,TGTGCCAGCTACTCACCGGGGGCGACAGGGTGGAATTCACCCCTCCACTTT,CASYSPGATGWNSPLHF
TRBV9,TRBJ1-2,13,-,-,TGTGCCAGCAGCCCCGCAGAATTCTATGGCTACACCTTC,CASSPAEFYGYTF
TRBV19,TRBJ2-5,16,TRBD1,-,TGTGCCAGTGGTAGGAGGACAGGGGGTTTGTCAGAGACCCAGTACTTC,CASGRRTGGLSETQYF
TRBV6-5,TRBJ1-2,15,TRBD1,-,TGTGCCACACTAAACCGGGACAGAAACTACTATGGCTACACCTTC,CATLNRDRNYYGYTF
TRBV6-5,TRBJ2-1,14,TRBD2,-,TGTGCCAGCAGTTCAATAGCGGGAGCGGGGGAGCAGTTCTTC,CASSSIAGAGEQFF
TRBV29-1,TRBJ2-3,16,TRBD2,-,TGCAGCGTTGAAGATCGACTAGCGCGGACCACAGATACGCAGTATTTT,CSVEDRLARTTDTQYF
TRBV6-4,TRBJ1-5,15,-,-,TGTGCCAGCAGTATACAGGGTGGGAACAATCAGCCCCAGCATTTT,CASSIQGGNNQPQHF
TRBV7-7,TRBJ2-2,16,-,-,TGTGCTAGCAGCTTAGCGGCCGCAACGAACACCGGGGAGCTGTTTTTT,CASSLAAATNTGELFF
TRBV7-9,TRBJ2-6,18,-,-,TGTGCCAGCAGCCCCAAAGGGGGGGAGCAGACCGGGGCCAACGTCCTGACTTTC,CASSPKGGEQTGANVLTF
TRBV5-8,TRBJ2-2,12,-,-,TGTGCCAGCAGCTTGCTGACCGGGGAGCTGTTTTTT,CASSLLTGELFF
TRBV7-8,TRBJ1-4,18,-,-,TGTGCCAGCAGCTTAGCGGGGGGAGGGCCAGCCAGTCCTGAAAAACTGTTTTTT,CASSLAGGGPASPEKLFF
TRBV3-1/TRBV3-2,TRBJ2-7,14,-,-,TGTGCCAGCAGCCAAGACCCGCAGGGTCGCGAGCAGTACTTC,CASSQDPQGREQYF
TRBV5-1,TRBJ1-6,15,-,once,TGCGCCAGCAGCTTGGTGAGCGGGAGGGACTCACCCCTCCACTTT,CASSLVSGRDSPLHF
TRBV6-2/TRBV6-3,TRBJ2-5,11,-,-,TGTGCCAGCAGCCCCTCAGAGACCCAGTACTTC,CASSPSETQYF
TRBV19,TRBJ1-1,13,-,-,TGTGCCAGTAGTCAGGCTATGAACACTGAAGCTTTCTTT,CASSQAMNTEAFF
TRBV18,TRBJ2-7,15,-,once,TGTGCCAGCTCACTTCTAGACGACAGGTCCTACGAGCAGTACTTC,CASSLLDDRSYEQYF
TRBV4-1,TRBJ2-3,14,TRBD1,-,TGCGCCAGCAGCCAAGATCCAGGGGGACGTACGCAGTATTTT,CASSQDPGGRTQYF
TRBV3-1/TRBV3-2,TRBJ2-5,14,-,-,TGTGCCAGCAGCCAAGTGGTAGAACAAGAGACCCAGTACTTC,CASSQVVEQETQYF
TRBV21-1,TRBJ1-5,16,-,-,TGTGCCAGCAGCGAGTCCCACAGGATCGGCAATCAGCCCCAGCATTTT,CASSESHRIGNQPQHF
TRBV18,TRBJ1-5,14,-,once,TGTGCCAGCTCACCAGGAGCCCCTGGGCAGCCCCAGCATTTT,CASSPGAPGQPQHF
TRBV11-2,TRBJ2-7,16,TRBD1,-,TGTGCCAGCAGCTTAGGGAGGGGACAGGGGGCCTACGAGCAGTACTTC,CASSLGRGQGAYEQYF
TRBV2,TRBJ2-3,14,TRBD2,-,TGTGCCAGCAAAAGCGGGGAGGGTGAGGATACGCAGTATTTT,CASKSGEGEDTQYF
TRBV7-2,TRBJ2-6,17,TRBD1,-,TGTGCCAGCAGCAGAGCGGGACAGGGTGCTGGGGCCAACGTCCTGACTTTC,CASSRAGQGAGANVLTF
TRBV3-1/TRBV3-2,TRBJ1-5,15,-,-,TGTGCCAGCAGCCAAGACTACAGGTCAGACCAGCCCCAGCATTTT,CASSQDYRSDQPQHF
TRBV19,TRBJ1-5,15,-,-,TGTGCCAGTAGTCTTGGGGGCTCGGGCAATCAGCCCCAGCATTTT,CASSLGGSGNQPQHF
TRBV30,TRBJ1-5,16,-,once,TGTGCCTGGAGTGCCCCAGGGCAGGCTGGCGGTCAGCCCCAGCATTTT,CAWSAPGQAGGQPQHF
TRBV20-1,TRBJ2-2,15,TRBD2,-,TGCAGTGCTAGTAGACTAGCGGGATTAGGCGGGGAGCTGTTTTTT,CSASRLAGLGGELFF
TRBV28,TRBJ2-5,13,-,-,TGTGCCAGCAGTCCCCAGGTTCCGGAGACCCAGTACTTC,CASSPQVPETQYF
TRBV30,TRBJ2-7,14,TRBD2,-,TGTGCCTGGAGTGTCGGGAGGGAGTCCTACGAGCAGTACTTC,CAWSVGRESYEQYF
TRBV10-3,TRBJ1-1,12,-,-,TGTGCCATCAGTGAGTCCCGAGCCCCAGCTTTCTTT,CAISESRAPAFF
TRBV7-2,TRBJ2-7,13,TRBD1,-,TGTGCCAGCAGCTCCGGGACAGGCTACGAGCAGTACTTC,CASSSGTGYEQYF
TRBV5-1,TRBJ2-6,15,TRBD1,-,TGCGCCAGCAGGATCAACGGACAGGTCGGCAACGTCCTGACTTTC,CASRINGQVGNVLTF
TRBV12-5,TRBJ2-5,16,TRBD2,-,TGTGCTAGTGGTTTGGGCCCGGGACTAGCGCAAGAGACCCAGTACTTC,CASGLGPGLAQETQYF